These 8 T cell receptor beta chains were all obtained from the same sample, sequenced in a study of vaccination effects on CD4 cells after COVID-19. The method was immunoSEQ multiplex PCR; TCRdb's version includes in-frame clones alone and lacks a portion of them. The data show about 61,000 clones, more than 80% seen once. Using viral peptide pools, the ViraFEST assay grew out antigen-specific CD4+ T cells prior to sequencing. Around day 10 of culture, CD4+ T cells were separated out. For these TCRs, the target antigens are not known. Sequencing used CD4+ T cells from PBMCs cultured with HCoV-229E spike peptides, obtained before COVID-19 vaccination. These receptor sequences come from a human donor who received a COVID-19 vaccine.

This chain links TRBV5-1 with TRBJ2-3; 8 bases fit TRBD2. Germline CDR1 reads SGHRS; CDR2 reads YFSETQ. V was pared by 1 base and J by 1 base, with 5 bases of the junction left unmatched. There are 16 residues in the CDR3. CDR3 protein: CASSLLGGVGTDTQYF. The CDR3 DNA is TGCGCCAGCAGCTTGCTCGGGGGGGTTGGCACAGATACGCAGTATTTT.

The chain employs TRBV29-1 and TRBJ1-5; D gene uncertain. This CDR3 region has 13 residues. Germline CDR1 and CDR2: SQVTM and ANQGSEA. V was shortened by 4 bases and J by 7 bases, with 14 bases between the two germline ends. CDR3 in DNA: TGCAGCGTTGGCGACCAGGCGTGGCAGCCCCAGCATTTT. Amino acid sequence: CSVGDQAWQPQHF.

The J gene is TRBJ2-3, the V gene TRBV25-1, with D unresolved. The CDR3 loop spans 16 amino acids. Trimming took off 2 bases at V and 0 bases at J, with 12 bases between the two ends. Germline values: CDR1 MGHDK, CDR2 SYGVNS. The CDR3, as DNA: TGTGCCAGCAGTGAACCCACGGCCAGTAGCACAGATACGCAGTATTTT. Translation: CASSEPTASSTDTQYF. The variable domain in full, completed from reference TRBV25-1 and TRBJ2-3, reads EADIYQTPRYLVIGTGKKITLECSQTMGHDKMYWYQQDPGMELHLIHYSYGVNSTEKGDLSSESTVSRIRTEHFPLTLESARPSHTSQYLCASSEPTASSTDTQYFGPGTRLTVL.

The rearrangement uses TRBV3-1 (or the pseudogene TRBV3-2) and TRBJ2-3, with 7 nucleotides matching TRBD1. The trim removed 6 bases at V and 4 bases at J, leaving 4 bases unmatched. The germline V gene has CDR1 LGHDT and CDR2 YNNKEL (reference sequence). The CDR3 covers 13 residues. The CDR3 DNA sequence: TGTGCCAGCAGAGGGACAGCCCCAGATACGCAGTATTTT. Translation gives CASRGTAPDTQYF.

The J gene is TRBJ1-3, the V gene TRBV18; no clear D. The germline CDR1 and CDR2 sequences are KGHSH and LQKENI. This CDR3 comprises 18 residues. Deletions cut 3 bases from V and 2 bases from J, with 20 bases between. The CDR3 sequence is CASSPGLYGSSTGNTIYF. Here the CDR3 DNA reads TGTGCCAGCTCACCCGGATTGTACGGCAGTTCTACTGGAAACACCATATATTTT. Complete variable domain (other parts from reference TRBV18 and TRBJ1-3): NAGVMQNPRHLVRRRGQEARLRCSPMKGHSHVYWYRQLPEEGLKFMVYLQKENIIDESGMPKERFSAEFPKEGPSILRIQQVVRGDSAAYFCASSPGLYGSSTGNTIYFGEGSWLTVV.

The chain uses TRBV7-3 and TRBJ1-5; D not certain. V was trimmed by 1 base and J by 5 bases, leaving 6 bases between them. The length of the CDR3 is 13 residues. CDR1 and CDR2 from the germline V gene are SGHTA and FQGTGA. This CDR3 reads CASSLRRDQPQHF. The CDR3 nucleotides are TGTGCCAGCAGCTTAAGAAGAGATCAGCCCCAGCATTTT.

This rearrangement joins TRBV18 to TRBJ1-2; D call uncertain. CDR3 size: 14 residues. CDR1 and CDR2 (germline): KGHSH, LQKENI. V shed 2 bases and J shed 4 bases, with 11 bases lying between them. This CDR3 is CASSPGRGVYGYTF. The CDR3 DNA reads TGTGCCAGCTCACCAGGTCGGGGTGTCTATGGCTACACCTTC. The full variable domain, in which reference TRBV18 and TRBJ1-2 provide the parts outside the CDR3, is NAGVMQNPRHLVRRRGQEARLRCSPMKGHSHVYWYRQLPEEGLKFMVYLQKENIIDESGMPKERFSAEFPKEGPSILRIQQVVRGDSAAYFCASSPGRGVYGYTFGSGTRLTVV.

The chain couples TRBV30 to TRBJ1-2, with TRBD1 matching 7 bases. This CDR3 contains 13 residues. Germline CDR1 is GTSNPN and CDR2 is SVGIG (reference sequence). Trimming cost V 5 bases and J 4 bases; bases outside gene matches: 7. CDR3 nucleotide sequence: TGTGCCTGGCGATCAGGGGGGATCTATGGCTACACCTTC. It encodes CAWRSGGIYGYTF.